Below, 25 T cell receptor beta chains from the same sample are listed, as sequenced in a study of CD8 T cells in Susac syndrome. Reverse transcription of about 0.45 to 1 ug RNA used random hexamers. TCRdb processed the immunoSEQ multiplex PCR reads anew with MiXCR; each CDR3 protein has one entry. This table holds over 350,000 distinct CDR3 sequences, 85% found once. Specimen: CD8+ T cells from PBMCs. These receptors were taken from a human donor with multiple sclerosis.

The V call is TRBV10-2, the J call TRBJ2-4; 9 bases match TRBD2. Germline-derived CDR1 and CDR2 are WSHSY and SAAADI. The V segment lost 7 bases and the J segment 5 bases; nucleotides outside the gene matches: 0. CDR3 length equals 12 residues. This CDR3 is CASKREENIQYF. CDR3 in DNA: TGCGCCAGCAAGCGGGAGGAAAACATTCAGTACTTC.

The V gene is TRBV29-1, the J gene TRBJ2-1; 9 bases are shared with TRBD2. CDR1 is SQVTM and CDR2 is ANQGSEA in the germline V gene. The CDR3 length is 14 residues. J lost 5 bases, V lost 7 bases, and 9 bases had no gene match. The chain's CDR3 is CSADPSGNHNEQFF. CDR3 nucleotide sequence: TGCAGCGCCGACCCTAGCGGGAACCACAATGAGCAGTTCTTC.

V usage is TRBV4-2 and J usage is TRBJ1-2, with 7 bases that match TRBD1. Trimming at V came to 0 bases and at J to 5 bases, leaving 6 bases not matched to a gene. CDR1 LGHNA and CDR2 YNFKEQ come from the germline V gene. This CDR3 spans 15 amino acids. CDR3 amino acids: CASSQDLGGDYGYTF. The CDR3 nucleotides are TGTGCCAGCAGCCAAGACTTAGGGGGCGATTATGGCTACACCTTC.

The rearrangement joins TRBV7-7 to TRBJ2-2; weak D call: TRBD1 (6 bases). The CDR3 consists of 13 residues. CDR1 and CDR2 from the germline V gene are SSHAT and FNYEAQ (reference sequence). V gave up 11 bases and J gave up 0 bases, with 10 bases separating them. CDR3 sequence (DNA): TGTGCCTCCGGGACACCGAACACCGGGGAGCTGTTTTTT. Residues: CASGTPNTGELFF.

The chain employs TRBV6-1 and TRBJ1-5; D not certain. The length of the CDR3 is 15 residues. The V gene's germline CDR1 is MNHNS and CDR2 SASEGT. Trimming cost V 3 bases and J 4 bases, with 13 bases left between them. Here the CDR3 DNA reads TGTGCCAGCAGTGAGAGCGTTGCGGGGAATCAGCCCCAGCATTTT. Translating gives CASSESVAGNQPQHF.

The rearrangement uses TRBV6-5 and TRBJ2-2, with D perhaps TRBD1 or TRBD2 (6 bases each). The CDR3 loop spans 15 amino acids. V gave up 2 bases and J gave up 6 bases, with 13 bases separating them. Germline lookup yields CDR1 MNHEY and CDR2 SVGAGI. CDR3 sequence (DNA): TGTGCCAGCAGTTACGAGGCAGGGGAGGCCGGGGAGCTGTTTTTT. This gives the protein CASSYEAGEAGELFF.

This clonotype was recorded a few times. CDR3 DNA sequence: TGCGCCAGCAGCTCCTACAGTGAAACCTACGAGCAGTACTTC. It is translated as CASSSYSETYEQYF. V usage is TRBV5-1 and J usage is TRBJ2-7; D gene unclear. The germline V and J ends were trimmed by 3 bases and 2 bases, with 12 bases remaining between them. The length of the CDR3 is 14 residues. Germline CDR1 reads SGHRS; CDR2 reads YFSETQ.

The V call is TRBV30, the J call TRBJ1-1; D is possibly TRBD1 (5 bases). Germline CDR1 GTSNPN, CDR2 SVGIG (reference sequence). CDR3 size: 13 residues. V shed 5 bases and J shed 1 base, with 11 bases lying between them. CDR3 region: CAWARGQNTEAFF. The CDR3 nucleotides are TGTGCCTGGGCGAGGGGCCAGAACACTGAAGCTTTCTTT.

The rearrangement links TRBV19 to TRBJ1-5; a possible D gene is TRBD1 (5 bases). The length of the CDR3 is 15 residues. The germline V and J ends were trimmed by 7 bases and 6 bases, with 19 bases remaining between them. Germline V lookup: CDR1 LNHDA, CDR2 SQIVND (reference sequence). CDR3 bases: TGTGCCAGTAATGAGGGCATAACTGGGACTCAGCCCCAGCATTTT. Translated: CASNEGITGTQPQHF.

Here the CDR3 DNA reads TGTGCCAGCGGGGATCCTAATTCCTATTACAATGAGCAGTTCTTC. Its translation is CASGDPNSYYNEQFF. This sequence joins TRBV12-3 or TRBV12-4 and TRBJ2-1; D unclear. The ends were cut back, 8 bases at V and 4 bases at J, with 18 bases in the middle. The CDR3 runs 15 residues.

The chain carries TRBV4-1 and TRBJ2-1; possibly TRBD1 or TRBD2 for D (5 bases each). The CDR3 has 16 residues. Trimming pared 4 bases from V and 0 bases from J, leaving 13 bases between. Germline V gene lookup returns CDR1 MGHRA and CDR2 YSYEKL. CDR3 sequence reads: CASSPLGRSSYNEQFF. The DNA for the CDR3 is TGCGCCAGCAGCCCTCTGGGACGGTCCTCCTACAATGAGCAGTTCTTC.

A single count supports this clonotype. In DNA form, the CDR3 reads TGTGCCAGCAGGGCGACAGGGTGGCCCTACGAGCAGTACTTC. Amino acid sequence: CASRATGWPYEQYF. This chain uses TRBV2 with TRBJ2-7; the match to TRBD1 covers 7 bases. With 6 bases clipped from V and 2 bases from J, the junction kept 7 bases outside the gene matches. Germline V lookup: CDR1 SNHLY, CDR2 FYNNEI. The CDR3 runs to 14 residues. Complete variable domain (other parts from reference TRBV2 and TRBJ2-7): EPEVTQTPSHQVTQMGQEVILRCVPISNHLYFYWYRQILGQKVEFLVSFYNNEISEKSEIFDDQFSVERPDGSNFTLKIRSTKLEDSAMYFCASRATGWPYEQYFGPGTRLTVT.

The chain has TRBV3-1 and TRBJ1-4, with TRBD1 as a possible D gene (5 bases). The length of the CDR3 is 16 residues. Germline CDR1 LGHDT, CDR2 YNNKEL (reference sequence). V was shortened by 4 bases and J by 3 bases, with 15 bases between the two germline ends. This CDR3 is CASSPHGGKANEKLFF. In nucleotides, the CDR3 is TGTGCCAGCAGCCCTCACGGGGGGAAGGCTAATGAAAAACTGTTTTTT. Filled out from reference TRBV3-1 and TRBJ1-4, the complete variable domain reads DTAVSQTPKYLVTQMGNDKSIKCEQNLGHDTMYWYKQDSKKFLKIMFSYNNKELIINETVPNRFSPKSPDKAHLNLHINSLELGDSAVYFCASSPHGGKANEKLFFGSGTQLSVL.

This sequence joins TRBV6-5 and TRBJ2-7; TRBD1 matches at 9 bases. The CDR3 length is 14 residues. With V trimmed by 1 base and J by 5 bases, 3 bases remained unmatched. Germline CDR1 is MNHEY and CDR2 is SVGAGI. The CDR3 nucleotides read TGTGCCAGCAGTTACTACAGGGGGCACAACGAGCAGTACTTC. This encodes CASSYYRGHNEQYF.

This clonotype was picked up one time. The genes are TRBV27 and TRBJ1-1; TRBD1 might be the D (5 bases). The CDR3 loop spans 14 amino acids. CDR1 and CDR2 from the germline V gene are MNHEY and SMNVEV (reference sequence). Between the trimmed V and J ends, which lost 2 bases and 4 bases, there was a span of 11 bases. This CDR3 reads CASSLTGQFTEAFF. CDR3 in DNA: TGTGCCAGCAGTTTAACCGGACAATTCACTGAAGCTTTCTTT.

This clonotype was detected a few times. This sequence joins TRBV19 and TRBJ2-2; D is perhaps TRBD1 or TRBD2 (5 bases each). The CDR3 has 15 residues. CDR1 is LNHDA, CDR2 SQIVND, per germline (reference sequence). The ends were cut back, 5 bases at V and 2 bases at J, with 12 bases in the middle. The CDR3 here is CASSPGPRNTGELFF. The CDR3 DNA follows: TGTGCCAGTAGTCCGGGACCTCGAAACACCGGGGAGCTGTTTTTT.

This chain connects TRBV27 to TRBJ2-7; no clear D. The V gene lost 0 bases and the J gene lost 2 bases, with 5 bases spanning the gap. This CDR3 spans 13 amino acids. The V gene's germline CDR1 is MNHEY and CDR2 SMNVEV (reference sequence). DNA for the CDR3: TGTGCCAGCAGTTTATCCATGCCCTACGAGCAGTACTTC. Amino acids: CASSLSMPYEQYF.

DNA of the CDR3: TGTGCCTGGAGTGTATCCCCTACCTACGAGCAGTACTTC. It specifies CAWSVSPTYEQYF. The gene calls are TRBV30 and TRBJ2-7, with D unresolved. V was trimmed by 0 bases and J by 2 bases, leaving 8 bases between them. Germline assignment: CDR1 GTSNPN and CDR2 SVGIG (reference sequence). This CDR3 region has 13 residues. Full variable domain (missing parts from reference TRBV30 and TRBJ2-7): SQTIHQWPATLVQPVGSPLSLECTVEGTSNPNLYWYRQAAGRGLQLLFYSVGIGQISSEVPQNLSASRPQDRQFILSSKKLLLSDSGFYLCAWSVSPTYEQYFGPGTRLTVT.

This clonotype was picked up one time. The chain joins TRBV20-1 to TRBJ1-6; D is perhaps TRBD1 (5 bases). CDR1 and CDR2 (germline): DFQATT, SNEGSKA (reference sequence). The CDR3 has 11 amino acids. The germline V and J ends were trimmed by 6 bases and 14 bases, with 14 bases remaining between them. This CDR3 reads CSARTLDTLHF. The CDR3 DNA sequence: TGCAGTGCCAGGACACTGGATACCCTCCACTTT.

This rearrangement joins TRBV27 to TRBJ1-1, with D uncertain. Germline CDR1 reads MNHEY; CDR2 reads SMNVEV (reference sequence). Trimming shortened V by 6 bases and J by 3 bases, and 17 bases separated the two germline ends. This CDR3 comprises 15 residues. The CDR3 protein is CASSLQAGSDTEAFF. CDR3 nucleotide sequence: TGTGCCAGCAGCCTACAAGCGGGGAGTGACACTGAAGCTTTCTTT.

This chain links TRBV14 with TRBJ2-7; no firm D call. The V gene lost 5 bases and the J gene lost 1 base, with 12 bases spanning the gap. Per the germline V gene, CDR1 is SGHDN and CDR2 is FVKESK. The CDR3 loop spans 14 amino acids. This CDR3 is CASSAALISYEQYF. In nucleotides, the CDR3 is TGTGCCAGCAGCGCAGCGCTAATTTCCTACGAGCAGTACTTC. The full variable domain, rest sourced from reference TRBV14 and TRBJ2-7, is EAGVTQFPSHSVIEKGQTVTLRCDPISGHDNLYWYRRVMGKEIKFLLHFVKESKQDESGMPNNRFLAERTGGTYSTLKVQPAELEDSGVYFCASSAALISYEQYFGPGTRLTVT.

This chain connects TRBV19 to TRBJ2-2, with 8 bases identical to TRBD1. Germline CDR1 and CDR2: LNHDA and SQIVND (reference sequence). V trimming: 4 bases; J trimming: 6 bases; junction bases outside the gene matches: 4. The CDR3 is made up of 14 amino acids. The DNA for the CDR3 is TGTGCCAGTAGTAGACAGGGGCTCGCCGGGGAGCTGTTTTTT. It is translated as CASSRQGLAGELFF.

The genes are TRBV20-1 and TRBJ2-7; 11 bases align to TRBD2. Germline assignment: CDR1 DFQATT and CDR2 SNEGSKA (reference sequence). There are 16 residues in the CDR3. Trimming cost V 3 bases and J 1 base; bases outside gene matches: 8. DNA of the CDR3: TGCAGTGCTAGTTGTAGGGGACTAGCGGAGTCCTACGAGCAGTACTTC. Amino acids: CSASCRGLAESYEQYF.

The V call is TRBV18, the J call TRBJ1-3; D ambiguous. This CDR3 has 15 amino acids. Between the trimmed V and J ends, which lost 4 bases and 0 bases, there was a span of 10 bases. Germline V CDR1 and CDR2: KGHSH, LQKENI. For the CDR3, the DNA is TGTGCCAGCTCACGCGACGTGAGCTCTGGAAACACCATATATTTT. Its translation is CASSRDVSSGNTIYF. Based on the CDR3 plus reference TRBV18 and TRBJ1-3, the full variable domain is NAGVMQNPRHLVRRRGQEARLRCSPMKGHSHVYWYRQLPEEGLKFMVYLQKENIIDESGMPKERFSAEFPKEGPSILRIQQVVRGDSAAYFCASSRDVSSGNTIYFGEGSWLTVV.

The rearrangement uses TRBV27 and TRBJ2-1; maybe TRBD1 (6 bases). The V and J ends lost 2 bases and 0 bases respectively, with 11 bases between them. CDR3 size: 16 residues. Germline V gene sequence: CDR1 MNHEY, CDR2 SMNVEV (reference sequence). CDR3 bases: TGTGCCAGCAGTTTAGGGGGCCCCTTCTCCTACAATGAGCAGTTCTTC. Encoded protein: CASSLGGPFSYNEQFF.